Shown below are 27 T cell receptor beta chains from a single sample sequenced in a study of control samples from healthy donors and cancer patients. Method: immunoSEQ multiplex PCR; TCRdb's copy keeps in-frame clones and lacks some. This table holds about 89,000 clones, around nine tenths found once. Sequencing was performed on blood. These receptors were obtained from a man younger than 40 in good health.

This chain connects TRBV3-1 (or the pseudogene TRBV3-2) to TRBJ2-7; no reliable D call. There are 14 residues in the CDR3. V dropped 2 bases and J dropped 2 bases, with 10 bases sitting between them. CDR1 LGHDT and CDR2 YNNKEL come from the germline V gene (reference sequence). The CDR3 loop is CASSQWDTAYEQYF. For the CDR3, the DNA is TGTGCCAGCAGCCAATGGGATACGGCCTACGAGCAGTACTTC.

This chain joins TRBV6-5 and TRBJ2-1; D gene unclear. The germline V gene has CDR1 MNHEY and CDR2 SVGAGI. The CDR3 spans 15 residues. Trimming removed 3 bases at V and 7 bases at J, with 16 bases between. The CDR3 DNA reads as TGTGCCAGCAGTTATGAGGCCACCGGACGAAATGAGCAGTTCTTC. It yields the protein CASSYEATGRNEQFF.

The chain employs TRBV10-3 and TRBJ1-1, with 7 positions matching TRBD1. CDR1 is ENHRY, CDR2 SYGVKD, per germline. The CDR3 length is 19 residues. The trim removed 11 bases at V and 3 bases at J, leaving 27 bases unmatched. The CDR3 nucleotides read TGTGCCCGCACCTCATCAGAGGGATTACAGGGGCCGAGGGACACTGAAGCTTTCTTT. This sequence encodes CARTSSEGLQGPRDTEAFF.

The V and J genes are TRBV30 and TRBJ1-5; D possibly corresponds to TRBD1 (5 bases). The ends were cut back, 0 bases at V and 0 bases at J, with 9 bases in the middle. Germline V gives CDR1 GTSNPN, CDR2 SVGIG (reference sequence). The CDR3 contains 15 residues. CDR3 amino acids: CAWSVRGLSNQPQHF. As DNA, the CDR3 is TGTGCCTGGAGTGTACGGGGCCTTAGCAATCAGCCCCAGCATTTT.

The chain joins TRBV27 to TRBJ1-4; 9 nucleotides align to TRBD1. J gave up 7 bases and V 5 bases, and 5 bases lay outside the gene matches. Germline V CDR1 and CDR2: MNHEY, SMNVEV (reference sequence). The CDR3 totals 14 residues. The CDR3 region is CASSQQGAFEKLFF. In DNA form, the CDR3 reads TGTGCCAGCAGTCAACAGGGGGCATTTGAAAAACTGTTTTTT.

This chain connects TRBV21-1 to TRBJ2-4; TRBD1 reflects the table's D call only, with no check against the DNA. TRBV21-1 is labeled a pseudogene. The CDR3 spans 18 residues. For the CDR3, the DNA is TGTGCCAGCAGCAAAGGGCCCCGGACAGGGAATCACGGGGACATTCAGTACTTC. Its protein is CASSKGPRTGNHGDIQYF.

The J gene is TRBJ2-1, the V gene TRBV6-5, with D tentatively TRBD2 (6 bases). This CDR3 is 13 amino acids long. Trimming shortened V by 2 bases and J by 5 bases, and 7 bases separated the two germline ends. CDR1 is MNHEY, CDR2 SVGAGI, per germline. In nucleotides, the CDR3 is TGTGCCAGCAGTTACGGGAGGCACAATGAGCAGTTCTTC. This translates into CASSYGRHNEQFF.

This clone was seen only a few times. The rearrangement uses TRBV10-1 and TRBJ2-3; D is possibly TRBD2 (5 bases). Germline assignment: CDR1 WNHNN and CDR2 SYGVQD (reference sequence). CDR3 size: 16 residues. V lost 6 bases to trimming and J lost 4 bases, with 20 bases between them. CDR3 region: CASSEEASLAPDTQYF. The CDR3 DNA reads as TGCGCCAGCAGCGAGGAGGCTAGCCTCGCGCCAGATACGCAGTATTTT.

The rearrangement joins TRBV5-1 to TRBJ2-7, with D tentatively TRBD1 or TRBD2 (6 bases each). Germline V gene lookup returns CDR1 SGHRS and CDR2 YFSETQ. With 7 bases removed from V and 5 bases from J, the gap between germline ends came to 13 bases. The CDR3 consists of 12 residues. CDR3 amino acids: CASSKGGHEQYF. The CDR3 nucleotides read TGCGCCAGCTCAAAGGGGGGCCACGAGCAGTACTTC.

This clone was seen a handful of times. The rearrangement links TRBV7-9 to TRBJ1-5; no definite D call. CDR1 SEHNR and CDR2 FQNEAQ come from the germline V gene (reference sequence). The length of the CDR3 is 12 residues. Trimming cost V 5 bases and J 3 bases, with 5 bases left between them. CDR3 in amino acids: CASSPSNQPQHF. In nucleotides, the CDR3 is TGTGCCAGCAGCCCTTCCAATCAGCCCCAGCATTTT.

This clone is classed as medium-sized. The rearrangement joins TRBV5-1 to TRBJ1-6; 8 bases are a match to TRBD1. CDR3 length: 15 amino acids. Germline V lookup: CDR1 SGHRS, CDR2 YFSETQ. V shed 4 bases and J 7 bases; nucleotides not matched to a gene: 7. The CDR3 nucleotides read TGCGCCAGCAGCCTGGGGACAGGCCCGAATTCACCCCTCCACTTT. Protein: CASSLGTGPNSPLHF.

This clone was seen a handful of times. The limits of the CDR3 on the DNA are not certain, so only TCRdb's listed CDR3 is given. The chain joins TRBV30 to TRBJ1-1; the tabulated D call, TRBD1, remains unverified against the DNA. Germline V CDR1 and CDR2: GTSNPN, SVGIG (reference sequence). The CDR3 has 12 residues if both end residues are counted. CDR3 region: CAFGQGTPQAFF.

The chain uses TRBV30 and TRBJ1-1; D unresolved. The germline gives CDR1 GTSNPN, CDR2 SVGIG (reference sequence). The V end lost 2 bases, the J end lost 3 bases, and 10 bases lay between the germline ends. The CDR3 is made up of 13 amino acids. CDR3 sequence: CAWSNLGDTEAFF. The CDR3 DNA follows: TGTGCCTGGAGTAATTTAGGAGACACTGAAGCTTTCTTT.

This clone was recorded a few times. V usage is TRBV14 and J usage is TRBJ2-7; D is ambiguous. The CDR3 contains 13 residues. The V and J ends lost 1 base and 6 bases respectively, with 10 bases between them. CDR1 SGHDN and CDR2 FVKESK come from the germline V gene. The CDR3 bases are TGTGCCAGCAGCCAAGTCCTTTCCAGCGAGCAGTACTTC. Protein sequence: CASSQVLSSEQYF.

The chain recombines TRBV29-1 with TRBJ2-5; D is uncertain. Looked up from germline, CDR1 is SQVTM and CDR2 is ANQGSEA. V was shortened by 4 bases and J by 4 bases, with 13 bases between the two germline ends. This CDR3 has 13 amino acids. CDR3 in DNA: TGCAGCGTTGGGAATAGCCCACGAGAGACCCAGTACTTC. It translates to CSVGNSPRETQYF.

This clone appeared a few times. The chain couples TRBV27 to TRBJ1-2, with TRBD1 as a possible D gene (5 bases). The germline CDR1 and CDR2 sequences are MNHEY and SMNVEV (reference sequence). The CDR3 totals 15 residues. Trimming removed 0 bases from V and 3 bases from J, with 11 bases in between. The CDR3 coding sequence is TGTGCCAGCAGTTTATCGGTGGGGGGTGACTATGGCTACACCTTC. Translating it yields CASSLSVGGDYGYTF.

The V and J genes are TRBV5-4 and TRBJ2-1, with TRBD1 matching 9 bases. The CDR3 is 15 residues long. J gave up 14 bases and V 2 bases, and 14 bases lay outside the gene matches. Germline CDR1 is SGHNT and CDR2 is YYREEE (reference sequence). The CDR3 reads CASSFGGGQGLSEFF. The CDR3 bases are TGTGCCAGCAGCTTTGGGGGGGGACAGGGTTTAAGCGAGTTCTTC.

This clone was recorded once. CDR3 loop: CASGQVFTDTQYF. For the CDR3, the DNA is TGTGCCAGCGGCCAGGTCTTCACAGATACGCAGTATTTT. V and J are TRBV6-2 or TRBV6-3 and TRBJ2-3; D gene ambiguous. The germline V gene has CDR1 MNHEY and CDR2 SVGEGT. The length of the CDR3 is 13 residues. V lost 8 bases and J 2 bases, leaving 11 bases between the germline ends.

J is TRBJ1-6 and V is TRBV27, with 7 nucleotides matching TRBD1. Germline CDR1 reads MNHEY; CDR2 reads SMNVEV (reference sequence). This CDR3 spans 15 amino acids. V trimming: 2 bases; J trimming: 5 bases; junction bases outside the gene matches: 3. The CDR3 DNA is TGTGCCAGCAGTTTAGAGGGGGCCAATAATTCACCCCTCCACTTT. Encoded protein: CASSLEGANNSPLHF.

Here the CDR3 reads CASSIPGDPQETQYF. CDR3 DNA: TGTGCCAGCAGCATCCCAGGGGACCCCCAAGAGACCCAGTACTTC. The chain links TRBV7-8 to TRBJ2-5, with D possibly matching TRBD1 (6 bases). The ends were cut back, 5 bases at V and 1 base at J, with 14 bases in the middle. CDR1 is SGHVS and CDR2 is FQNEAQ in the germline V gene. The CDR3 consists of 15 residues.

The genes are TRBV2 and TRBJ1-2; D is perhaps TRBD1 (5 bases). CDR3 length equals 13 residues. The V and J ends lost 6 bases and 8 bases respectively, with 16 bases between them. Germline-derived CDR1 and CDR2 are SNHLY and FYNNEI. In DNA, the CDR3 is TGTGCCAGCAGGGAGGAGGGGCTAGGAGGCTACACCTTC. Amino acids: CASREEGLGGYTF.

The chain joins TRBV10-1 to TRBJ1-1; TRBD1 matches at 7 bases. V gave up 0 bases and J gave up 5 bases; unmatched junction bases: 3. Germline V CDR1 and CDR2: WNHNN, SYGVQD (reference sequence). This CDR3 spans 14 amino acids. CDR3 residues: CASSESTGRTEAFF. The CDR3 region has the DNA TGCGCCAGCAGTGAGTCGACAGGGAGAACTGAAGCTTTCTTT.

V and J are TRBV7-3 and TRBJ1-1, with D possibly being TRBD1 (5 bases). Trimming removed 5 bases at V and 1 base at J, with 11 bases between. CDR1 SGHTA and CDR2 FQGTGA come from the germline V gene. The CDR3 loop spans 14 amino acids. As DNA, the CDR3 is TGTGCCAGCAGCCTGGGCGGGGGGAACACTGAAGCTTTCTTT. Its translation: CASSLGGGNTEAFF.

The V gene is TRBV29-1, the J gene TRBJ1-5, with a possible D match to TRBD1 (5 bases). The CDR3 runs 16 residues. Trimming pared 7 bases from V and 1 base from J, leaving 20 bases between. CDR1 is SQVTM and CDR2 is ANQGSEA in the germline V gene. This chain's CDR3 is CSAGGSTGVSNQPQHF. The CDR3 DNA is TGCAGCGCAGGAGGGTCTACGGGGGTCAGCAATCAGCCCCAGCATTTT.

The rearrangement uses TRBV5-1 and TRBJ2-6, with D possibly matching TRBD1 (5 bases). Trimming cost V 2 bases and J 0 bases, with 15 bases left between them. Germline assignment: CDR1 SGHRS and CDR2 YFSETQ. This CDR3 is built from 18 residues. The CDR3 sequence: CASSFAFQGSSGANVLTF. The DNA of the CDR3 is TGCGCCAGCAGCTTTGCGTTCCAGGGAAGCTCTGGGGCCAACGTCCTGACTTTC.

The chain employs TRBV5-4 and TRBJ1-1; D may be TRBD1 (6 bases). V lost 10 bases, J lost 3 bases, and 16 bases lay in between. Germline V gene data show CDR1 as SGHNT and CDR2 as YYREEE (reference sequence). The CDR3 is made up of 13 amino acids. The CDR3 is CALQGGIDTEAFF. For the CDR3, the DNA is TGTGCCCTACAGGGTGGGATCGACACTGAAGCTTTCTTT.

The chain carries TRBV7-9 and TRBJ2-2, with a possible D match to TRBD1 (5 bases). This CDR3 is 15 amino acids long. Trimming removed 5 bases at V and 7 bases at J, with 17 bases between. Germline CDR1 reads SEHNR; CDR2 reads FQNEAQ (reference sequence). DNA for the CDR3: TGTGCCAGCAGCCAGAACCCAGGGTTGGGCGGGGAGCTGTTTTTT. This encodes CASSQNPGLGGELFF.